This TCR beta chain was captured in a study of blood T cell repertoires in COVID-19. Study at large: Material from acute and convalescent COVID-19 was sourced from the United States, Italy and Spain.

The Seattle site enrolled patients during active infection and followed them longitudinally. This clone occurred a few times. Germline V gene lookup returns CDR1 LGHNT and CDR2 FRNRAP. The CDR3 covers 15 residues. Trimming removed 5 bases from V and 1 base from J; junction bases left unmatched: 2. Method: immunoSEQ multiplex PCR; TCRdb's copy keeps in-frame clones and lacks some. The sample has hundreds of thousands of clones; 86% are singletons. The V and J genes are TRBV12-5 and TRBJ1-5, with 10 nucleotides matching TRBD1. Sequencing used peripheral blood. This receptor was taken from a woman aged 70-85 years with COVID-19, enrolled during active disease. In DNA form, the CDR3 reads TGTGCTAGTGGTACGGGACAGGGGAGCAATCAGCCCCAGCATTTT. It specifies CASGTGQGSNQPQHF. Complete variable domain (other parts from reference TRBV12-5 and TRBJ1-5): DARVTQTPRHKVTEMGQEVTMRCQPILGHNTVFWYRQTMMQGLELLAYFRNRAPLDDSGMPKDRFSAEMPDATLATLKIQPSEPRDSAVYFCASGTGQGSNQPQHFGDGTRLSIL.